This T cell receptor (beta chain) emerged from a study of follicular helper T cells after annual influenza vaccination. Findings and limits, study-wide: Each annual vaccination recalled recurring oligoclonal ICOS+CD38+ cTfh clonotypes.

The germline V gene has CDR1 SEHNR and CDR2 FQNEAQ (reference sequence). This CDR3 is 13 amino acids long. Trimming pared 5 bases from V and 5 bases from J, leaving 12 bases between. The time point was: 2014-2015 season, pre-vaccination. Between about 40 and 110 mL of blood was drawn per time point. The data were produced by immunoSEQ multiplex PCR, yet TCRdb's version contains in-frame clones alone and is incomplete. The sample has about 8,700 clones, around four fifths seen once. This clone was detected only a few times. No antigen is known for it. The chain has TRBV7-9 and TRBJ1-1; TRBD1 might be the D (5 bases). This specimen was CXCR5+ CD38- circulating T follicular helper cells from blood, taken on the day of influenza vaccination. As to subset: circulating Tfh, non-naive CD4+CXCR5+PD-1+ (ICOS+CD38+ or ICOS-CD38-). The sequence came from an adult who received the influenza vaccine. This CDR3 reads CASSAQGGTEAFF. DNA for the CDR3: TGTGCCAGCAGCGCGCAGGGAGGGACTGAAGCTTTCTTT.